The 8 T cell receptor beta chains listed next were all sequenced from one sample in a study of OX40 agonist ivuxolimab in advanced cancers. Assay used: immunoSEQ multiplex PCR; TCRdb lists only in-frame clones, some missing. The sample lists over 75,000 clones; about 90% were seen once. Specimen: CD4+ or CD8+ T cells sorted from blood, collected in a trial of the OX40 agonist ivuxolimab. The receptors stem from an adult with an advanced solid tumor such as melanoma, head and neck, liver or kidney cancer.

The chain has TRBV7-9 and TRBJ1-2; 11 bases line up with TRBD1. CDR1 is SEHNR, CDR2 FQNEAQ, per germline (reference sequence). J gave up 5 bases and V 6 bases, and 8 bases lay outside the gene matches. The CDR3 extends over 15 amino acids. The CDR3 DNA reads TGTGCCAGCAGTTCATCGGACAGGGGGCTTTATGGCTACACCTTC. It is translated as CASSSSDRGLYGYTF.

CDR3 in DNA: TGTGCCACCCTAGCCAGGCCCTACAATGAGCAGTTCTTC. It yields the protein CATLARPYNEQFF. The chain has TRBV19 and TRBJ2-1; the D gene is possibly TRBD2 (5 bases). The CDR3 runs 13 residues. The germline CDR1 and CDR2 sequences are LNHDA and SQIVND (reference sequence). V was pared by 10 bases and J by 2 bases, with 12 bases between.

This clone was recorded once. The chain employs TRBV5-5 and TRBJ1-4, with a tentative D call TRBD1 (5 bases). Germline V CDR1 and CDR2: SGHKS, YYEKEE (reference sequence). This CDR3 contains 14 residues. The V end lost 3 bases, the J end lost 3 bases, and 9 bases lay between the germline ends. The CDR3 protein is CASSSTGPNEKLFF. The CDR3 DNA sequence: TGTGCCAGCAGCTCAACGGGGCCTAATGAAAAACTGTTTTTT.

V gene TRBV9 combines with J gene TRBJ1-3; D is perhaps TRBD1 (5 bases). V was cut by 1 base and J by 4 bases, with 9 bases left in between. The CDR3 is 14 amino acids. Germline-derived CDR1 and CDR2 are SGDLS and YYNGEE. The CDR3 region is CASSVSGEGNTIYF. The CDR3 nucleotides are TGTGCCAGCAGCGTATCGGGGGAGGGAAACACCATATATTTT.

V usage is TRBV7-9 and J usage is TRBJ2-1; 11 bases map to TRBD2. In germline, CDR1 is SEHNR, CDR2 FQNEAQ (reference sequence). V lost 5 bases, J lost 2 bases, and 5 bases stayed unmatched. There are 16 residues in the CDR3. The chain's CDR3 is CASSNSGRGTYNEQFF. The CDR3, as DNA: TGTGCCAGCAGCAATAGCGGGAGGGGCACCTACAATGAGCAGTTCTTC.

The chain combines TRBV6-4 with TRBJ2-7; 7 bases map to TRBD2. Germline values: CDR1 MRHNA, CDR2 SNTAGT. V trimming: 3 bases; J trimming: 3 bases; junction bases outside the gene matches: 8. CDR3 size: 15 residues. The CDR3 reads CASSELAGGRYEQYF. CDR3 coding DNA: TGTGCCAGCAGTGAATTAGCGGGTGGGCGCTACGAGCAGTACTTC.

This clone was recorded once. The chain employs TRBV19 and TRBJ2-1; 9 bases match TRBD2. Germline V gene sequence: CDR1 LNHDA, CDR2 SQIVND (reference sequence). Trimming cost V 3 bases and J 4 bases; bases outside gene matches: 7. The CDR3 has 16 amino acids. DNA of the CDR3: TGTGCCAGTAGTATCCCCATTAGCGGGAGTTACAATGAGCAGTTCTTC. Its translation: CASSIPISGSYNEQFF.

This chain joins TRBV9 and TRBJ2-3; D uncertain. V was clipped by 4 bases and J by 4 bases, with 4 bases between them. Germline V gives CDR1 SGDLS, CDR2 YYNGEE. The CDR3 is made up of 11 amino acids. CDR3 nucleotide sequence: TGTGCCAGCAGCTCTTCAGATACGCAGTATTTT. As protein: CASSSSDTQYF.